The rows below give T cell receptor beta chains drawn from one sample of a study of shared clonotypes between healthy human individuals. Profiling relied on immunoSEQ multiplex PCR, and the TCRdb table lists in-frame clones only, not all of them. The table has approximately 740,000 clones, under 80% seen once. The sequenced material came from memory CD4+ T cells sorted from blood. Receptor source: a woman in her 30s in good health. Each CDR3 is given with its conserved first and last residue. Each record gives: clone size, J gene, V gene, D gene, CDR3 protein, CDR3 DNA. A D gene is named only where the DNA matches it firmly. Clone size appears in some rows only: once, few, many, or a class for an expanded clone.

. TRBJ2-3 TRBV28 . CASRRLGGTDTQYF TGTGCCAGCAGACGCCTGGGGGGCACAGATACGCAGTATTTT
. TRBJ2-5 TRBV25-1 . CASRLGGVYQETQYF TGTGCCAGCAGGTTGGGTGGAGTGTACCAAGAGACCCAGTACTTC
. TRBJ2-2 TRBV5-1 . CASSLAWGSGELFF TGCGCCAGCAGCTTGGCCTGGGGATCCGGGGAGCTGTTTTTT
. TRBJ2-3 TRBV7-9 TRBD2 CASSFLDSGRGADTQYF TGTGCCAGCAGTTTCCTAGACAGCGGGAGGGGCGCAGATACGCAGTATTTT
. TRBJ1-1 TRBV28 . CASSFPYRWTEAFF TGTGCCAGCAGTTTTCCCTACAGATGGACTGAAGCTTTCTTT
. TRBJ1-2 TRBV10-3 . CAISESTANYGYTF TGTGCCATCAGTGAGTCGACAGCAAACTATGGCTACACCTTC
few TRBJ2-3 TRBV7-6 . CASSFGSSTDTQYF TGTGCCAGCAGCTTCGGCAGTAGCACAGATACGCAGTATTTT
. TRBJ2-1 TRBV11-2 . CASSLGGFRQFF TGTGCCAGCAGCTTAGGGGGGTTTAGGCAGTTCTTC
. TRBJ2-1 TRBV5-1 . CASSPPQGEQFF TGCGCCAGCAGCCCGCCCCAAGGTGAGCAGTTCTTC
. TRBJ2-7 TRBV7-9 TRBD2 CASSSRRLAGGPGYEQYF TGTGCCAGCAGCTCCCGGAGACTAGCGGGAGGGCCTGGGTACGAGCAGTACTTC
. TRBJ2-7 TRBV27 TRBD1 CASSLQPGTGRHEQYF TGTGCCAGCAGTTTACAACCGGGGACAGGGAGGCACGAGCAGTACTTC
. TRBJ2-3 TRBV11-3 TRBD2 CASSRTSGSPDTQYF TGTGCCAGCAGCCGCACTAGCGGGAGTCCAGATACGCAGTATTTT
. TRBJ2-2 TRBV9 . CASSVQGANTGELFF TGTGCCAGCAGCGTACAGGGCGCGAACACCGGGGAGCTGTTTTTT
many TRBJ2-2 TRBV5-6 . CASSFTGTSLTGELFF TGTGCCAGCAGCTTTACCGGGACCTCCTTAACCGGGGAGCTGTTTTTT
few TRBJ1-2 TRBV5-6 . CASSINTVNYGYTF TGTGCCAGCAGCATTAATACGGTGAACTATGGCTACACCTTC
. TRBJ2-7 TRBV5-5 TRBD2 CASSLVGTRVAYEQYF TGTGCCAGCAGCTTGGTCGGGACTAGGGTAGCCTACGAGCAGTACTTC
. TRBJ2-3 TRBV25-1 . CASSTTLRDVTDTQYF TGTGCCAGCAGTACAACCCTCCGGGACGTCACAGATACGCAGTATTTT
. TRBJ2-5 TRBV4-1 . CASSQVGRDAETQYF TGCGCCAGCAGCCAGGTCGGTCGAGATGCGGAGACCCAGTACTTC
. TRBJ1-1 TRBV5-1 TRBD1 CASSPLPGQNLNTEAFF TGCGCCAGCAGCCCACTACCGGGACAGAATTTGAACACTGAAGCTTTCTTT
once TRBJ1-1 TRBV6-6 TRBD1 CASSRQGAGTEAFF TGTGCCAGCAGCCGCCAGGGGGCTGGAACTGAAGCTTTCTTT
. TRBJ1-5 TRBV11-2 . CASSSQIDFPQHF TGTGCCAGCAGCTCCCAAATCGATTTTCCCCAGCATTTT
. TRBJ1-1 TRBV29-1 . CSIRQGGGAEAFF TGCAGCATCCGACAAGGCGGGGGAGCTGAAGCTTTCTTT
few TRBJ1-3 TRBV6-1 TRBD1 CASSARGIYNTIYF TGTGCCAGCAGTGCCAGGGGGATTTATAACACCATATATTTT
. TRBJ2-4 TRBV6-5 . CASSLQGAKNIQYF TGTGCCAGCAGCCTCCAGGGGGCCAAAAACATTCAGTACTTC
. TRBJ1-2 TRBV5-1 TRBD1 CASTPGQEGYGYTF TGCGCCAGCACCCCGGGACAGGAGGGGTATGGCTACACCTTC
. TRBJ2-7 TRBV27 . CASSRAGTPFSYEQYF TGTGCCAGCAGCCGAGCCGGGACTCCCTTCTCCTACGAGCAGTACTTC
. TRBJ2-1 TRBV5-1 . CASSLILSLNLGVPTSYNEQFF TGCGCCAGCAGCTTGATTTTGTCTCTCAATTTGGGTGTGCCCACGTCCTACAATGAGCAGTTCTTC
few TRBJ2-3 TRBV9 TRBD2 CASSALGGGNTDTQYF TGTGCCAGCAGTGCCCTGGGGGGGGGAAACACAGATACGCAGTATTTT
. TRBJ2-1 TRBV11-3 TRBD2 CASSLNREDYNEQFF TGTGCCAGCAGCTTAAATCGGGAGGATTACAATGAGCAGTTCTTC
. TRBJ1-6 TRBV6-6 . CASRDGRSPLHF TGTGCCAGCCGGGACGGGCGTTCACCCCTCCACTTT
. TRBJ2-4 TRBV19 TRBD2 CASGPGGAAKNIQYF TGTGCCAGTGGCCCCGGGGGGGCGGCCAAAAACATTCAGTACTTC
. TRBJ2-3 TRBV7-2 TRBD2 CASSLDGLAGDTQYF TGTGCCAGCAGCTTAGATGGACTAGCGGGTGATACGCAGTATTTT
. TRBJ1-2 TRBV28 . CASRSTGTQYGYTF TGTGCCAGCAGGTCTACAGGGACGCAATACGGCTACACCTTC
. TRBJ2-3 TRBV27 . CASSLGRDSSTDTQYF TGTGCCAGCAGTTTGGGTAGGGACTCAAGCACAGATACGCAGTATTTT
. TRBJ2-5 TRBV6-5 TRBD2 CASSFGLAGGQETQYF TGTGCCAGCAGTTTCGGACTAGCGGGAGGACAAGAGACCCAGTACTTC
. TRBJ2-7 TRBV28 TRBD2 CASSLLAGGLYEQYF TGTGCCAGCAGTTTACTAGCGGGAGGCCTCTACGAGCAGTACTTC
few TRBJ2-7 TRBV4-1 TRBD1 CASSHANRGLYEQYF TGCGCCAGCAGCCATGCGAACAGGGGGCTCTACGAGCAGTACTTC
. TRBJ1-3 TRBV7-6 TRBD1 CASSLDPTGRKNTIYF TGTGCCAGCAGCTTAGATCCGACAGGGAGAAAAAACACCATATATTTT
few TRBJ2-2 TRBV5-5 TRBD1 CASSPRTGATALKLFF TGTGCCAGCAGCCCACGGACAGGGGCTACCGCCCTCAAGTTGTTTTTT
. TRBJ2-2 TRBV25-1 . CASSPRATGELFF TGTGCCAGCAGTCCCCGGGCAACCGGGGAGCTGTTTTTT
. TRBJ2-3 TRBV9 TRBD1 CASSVEWGQGADTQYF TGTGCCAGCAGCGTAGAGTGGGGACAGGGGGCAGATACGCAGTATTTT
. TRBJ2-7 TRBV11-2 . CASSFVSYEQYF TGTGCCAGCAGCTTTGTATCCTACGAGCAGTACTTC
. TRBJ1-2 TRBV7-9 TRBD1 CASSSARDRYGYTF TGTGCCAGCAGCTCCGCTCGGGACAGATATGGCTACACCTTC
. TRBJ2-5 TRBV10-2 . CASSPRGDQETQYF TGCGCCAGCAGCCCGAGGGGGGACCAAGAGACCCAGTACTTC
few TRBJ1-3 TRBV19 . CASSIAFLSGNTIYF TGTGCCAGTAGTATCGCTTTCCTATCCGGAAACACCATATATTTT